Listed below are T cell receptor beta chains from one sample, sequenced in a study of T cell repertoires in cytomegalovirus infection. TCRdb re-called the reads with MiXCR, one entry per CDR3 protein. The table includes roughly 730,000 distinct CDR3 sequences, roughly 36% detected once. No antigen has been identified for these receptors. Sequencing was performed on cultured PBMCs, taken from culture after CMV antigen stimulation. The receptors stem from a human donor in good health (CMV status not recorded). Some clones in this sample may be carry-over from other donors' samples. Each CDR3 is given with its conserved first and last residue. Each record gives: V gene, clone size, D gene, J gene, CDR3 protein, CDR3 DNA. A D gene is named only where the DNA matches it firmly. Part of the rows lack a size; the others show once, few, many or a class for expanded clones.

>TRBV6-8|NA|NA|TRBJ2-7
CASKQGSYEQYF
TGTGCCAGCAAGCAGGGCTCCTACGAGCAGTACTTC
>TRBV4-1|NA|NA|TRBJ2-3
CATQQVTASTDTQYF
TGCGCCACTCAACAGGTCACTGCTAGCACAGATACGCAGTATTTT
>TRBV12-5|NA|TRBD2|TRBJ2-1
CASGLVRNPTSLRAYNEQFF
TGTGCTAGTGGTTTGGTCAGGAACCCGACTAGCCTCAGGGCCTACAATGAGCAGTTCTTC
>TRBV20-1|NA|NA|TRBJ2-5
CSARDMTQETQYF
TGCAGTGCTAGAGATATGACACAAGAGACCCAGTACTTC
>TRBV5-1|NA|TRBD1|TRBJ1-6
CASSSTGTGGGNRSPLHF
TGCGCCAGCAGCTCAACCGGGACAGGGGGCGGTAATAGATCACCCCTCCACTTT
>TRBV7-2|many|TRBD2|TRBJ2-5
CASSLGFLAGGRKETQYF
TGTGCCAGCAGCTTAGGGTTCCTAGCGGGGGGGCGAAAAGAGACCCAGTACTTC
>TRBV20-1|NA|TRBD2|TRBJ2-3
CSARDWASGGPTSTDTQYF
TGCAGTGCTAGAGATTGGGCTAGCGGGGGGCCGACTAGCACAGATACGCAGTATTTT
>TRBV2|NA|TRBD1|TRBJ1-6
CASRRDRGSYNSPLHF
TGTGCCAGCAGGAGGGACAGGGGCTCCTATAATTCACCCCTCCACTTT
>TRBV6-1|NA|TRBD1|TRBJ1-2
CASSGQGAGFGYTF
TGTGCCAGCAGCGGACAGGGGGCAGGCTTTGGCTACACCTTC
>TRBV11-2|NA|NA|TRBJ2-3
CASSVGVAADTQYF
TGTGCCAGCAGCGTCGGGGTCGCCGCAGATACGCAGTATTTT
>TRBV6-1|NA|NA|TRBJ1-5
CASSEAKITAYQPQHF
TGTGCCAGCAGTGAAGCGAAGATAACAGCTTATCAGCCCCAGCATTTT
>TRBV5-4|once|NA|TRBJ2-1
CASSLARGLDDSRGGNEQFF
TGTGCCAGCAGCTTGGCCAGGGGTCTGGACGATAGTAGAGGTGGAAATGAGCAGTTCTTC
>TRBV20-1|few|NA|TRBJ1-4
CSASPPTGRINEKLFF
TGCAGTGCTAGTCCTCCGACAGGACGTATTAATGAAAAACTGTTTTTT
>TRBV28|NA|TRBD1|TRBJ2-3
CASSDRVKSTDTQYF
TGTGCCAGCAGCGACAGGGTCAAGAGTACAGATACGCAGTATTTT
>TRBV7-9|NA|NA|TRBJ2-5
CASSFRNAETQYF
TGTGCCAGCAGCTTTCGTAACGCTGAGACCCAGTACTTC
>TRBV11-3|NA|TRBD2|TRBJ2-1
CASSFSGGLHNEQFF
TGTGCCAGCAGCTTTAGCGGGGGACTGCACAATGAGCAGTTCTTC
>TRBV11-2|few|NA|TRBJ2-6
CASSLVSGAFFSGANVLTF
TGTGCCAGCAGCTTAGTCTCAGGGGCTTTTTTCTCTGGGGCCAACGTCCTGACTTTC
>TRBV20-1|few|TRBD1|TRBJ2-7
CSAAKFRGQGWYEQYF
TGCAGTGCTGCCAAGTTCCGAGGACAGGGGTGGTACGAGCAGTACTTC
>TRBV6-1|few|NA|TRBJ2-1
CASSEILLINPPYNEQFF
TGTGCCAGCAGTGAAATTCTTCTCATTAACCCTCCCTACAATGAGCAGTTCTTC
>TRBV6-6|NA|NA|TRBJ2-3
CASIEGPVAGTDTQYF
TGTGCCAGCATAGAGGGGCCCGTGGCTGGCACAGATACGCAGTATTTT
>TRBV6-1|few|NA|TRBJ2-7
CASSERGGRGTYEQYF
TGTGCCAGCAGTGAGCGGGGCGGGCGGGGTACCTACGAGCAGTACTTC
>TRBV7-8|many|NA|TRBJ2-7
CASSLGFFGDTIYEQYF
TGTGCCAGCAGCTTAGGATTTTTCGGGGACACAATCTACGAGCAGTACTTC
>TRBV11-3|NA|NA|TRBJ2-7
CASSPAGEEQYF
TGTGCCAGCAGCCCAGCAGGGGAGGAGCAGTACTTC
>TRBV18|NA|NA|TRBJ2-7
CASLPSRSSYEQYF
TGTGCCAGCTTGCCGTCCCGGAGCTCCTACGAGCAGTACTTC
>TRBV10-3|few|TRBD2|TRBJ2-3
CAISGLAGDTQYF
TGTGCCATCAGTGGACTAGCTGGGGATACGCAGTATTTT
>TRBV6-5|NA|NA|TRBJ2-5
CASGVSRQETQYF
TGTGCCAGCGGGGTGTCCCGCCAAGAGACCCAGTACTTC
>TRBV20-1|NA|TRBD2|TRBJ2-5
CSALAGGPYQETQYF
TGCAGCGCCCTAGCGGGGGGCCCGTACCAAGAGACCCAGTACTTC
>TRBV7-2|few|TRBD2|TRBJ2-5
CASSARLAGQQTQYF
TGTGCCAGCAGCGCCCGACTAGCGGGGCAACAGACCCAGTACTTC
>TRBV7-8|NA|TRBD2|TRBJ2-3
CASSLLSGVTDTQYF
TGTGCCAGCAGCCTACTTAGCGGGGTCACAGATACGCAGTATTTT
>TRBV19|NA|NA|TRBJ1-1
CASGQSLNTEAFF
TGTGCCAGTGGACAGTCCCTGAACACTGAAGCTTTCTTT